This is a list of T cell receptor beta chains from one sample in a study of shared clonotypes between healthy human individuals. Sequenced by immunoSEQ multiplex PCR; TCRdb stores in-frame clones only, minus some. The sample records roughly 2 million clones, approximately 94% being singletons. Sequencing was done on a sample of naive CD4+ T cells sorted from blood. The receptor set was obtained from a man younger than 35 in good health. Both conserved end residues are part of each CDR3. Fields, in order: V gene, clone size, CDR3 length, J gene, D gene, CDR3 DNA, CDR3 protein. D genes are given only for firm matches. Only some rows state a clone size, as once, few, many or a class for expanded clones.

v_call: TRBV5-1; clone_size: .; cdr3_length: 19; j_call: TRBJ2-1; d_call: .; cdr3_nt: TGCGCCAGCAGCCCGGGAAGCAGGGGAACTACTAACTCCTACAATGAGCAGTTCTTC; cdr3_aa: CASSPGSRGTTNSYNEQFF
v_call: TRBV29-1; clone_size: .; cdr3_length: 13; j_call: TRBJ2-7; d_call: .; cdr3_nt: TGCAGCGTAACCCCTTGGGGGGCCTACGAGCAGTACTTC; cdr3_aa: CSVTPWGAYEQYF
v_call: TRBV28; clone_size: .; cdr3_length: 17; j_call: TRBJ1-3; d_call: .; cdr3_nt: TGTGCCAGCAGCGCGTACGGGGGTGGCAATTCTGGAAACACCATATATTTT; cdr3_aa: CASSAYGGGNSGNTIYF
v_call: TRBV5-4; clone_size: .; cdr3_length: 16; j_call: TRBJ2-2; d_call: .; cdr3_nt: TGTGCCAGCAGCCGTGCCGGGACTTTAAACACCGGGGAGCTGTTTTTT; cdr3_aa: CASSRAGTLNTGELFF
v_call: TRBV5-1; clone_size: .; cdr3_length: 13; j_call: TRBJ1-3; d_call: .; cdr3_nt: TGCGCCAGCAGCTTGGAGCCGAGAAACACCATATATTTT; cdr3_aa: CASSLEPRNTIYF
v_call: TRBV4-1; clone_size: .; cdr3_length: 14; j_call: TRBJ2-3; d_call: .; cdr3_nt: TGCGCCAGCAGCCAAGATCAGACCTCAGATACGCAGTATTTT; cdr3_aa: CASSQDQTSDTQYF
v_call: TRBV5-1; clone_size: .; cdr3_length: 14; j_call: TRBJ1-5; d_call: .; cdr3_nt: TGCGCCAGCAGCTTGGGTTCGGGGGATCAGCCCCAGCATTTT; cdr3_aa: CASSLGSGDQPQHF
v_call: TRBV19; clone_size: once; cdr3_length: 14; j_call: TRBJ1-1; d_call: .; cdr3_nt: TGTGCCAGTAAAGGAGGACAACTTAACACTGAAGCTTTCTTT; cdr3_aa: CASKGGQLNTEAFF
v_call: TRBV27; clone_size: .; cdr3_length: 15; j_call: TRBJ1-2; d_call: .; cdr3_nt: TGTGCCAGCAGTTTACAGGGAGATAGGGACTATGGCTACACCTTC; cdr3_aa: CASSLQGDRDYGYTF
v_call: TRBV10-3; clone_size: .; cdr3_length: 14; j_call: TRBJ2-7; d_call: .; cdr3_nt: TGTGCCAGCAGTTACTCGAGTAGGGATTACGAGCAGTACTTC; cdr3_aa: CASSYSSRDYEQYF
v_call: TRBV28; clone_size: .; cdr3_length: 17; j_call: TRBJ1-4; d_call: TRBD1; cdr3_nt: TGTGCCAGCAGAGAAGCCGGGACAGGGGGCGGTAATGAAAAACTGTTTTTT; cdr3_aa: CASREAGTGGGNEKLFF
v_call: TRBV19; clone_size: .; cdr3_length: 14; j_call: TRBJ2-2; d_call: .; cdr3_nt: TGTGCTAGTAGGGGGTCGGGAGAGACCGGGGAGCTGTTTTTT; cdr3_aa: CASRGSGETGELFF
v_call: TRBV2; clone_size: .; cdr3_length: 13; j_call: TRBJ2-5; d_call: .; cdr3_nt: TGTGCCACCTCATTGGGCGTTAGGGAGACCCAGTACTTC; cdr3_aa: CATSLGVRETQYF
v_call: TRBV11-2; clone_size: .; cdr3_length: 14; j_call: TRBJ2-7; d_call: TRBD2; cdr3_nt: TGTGCCAGCAGCTTACTAGCGGGGTCCCACGAGCAGTACTTC; cdr3_aa: CASSLLAGSHEQYF
v_call: TRBV19; clone_size: .; cdr3_length: 14; j_call: TRBJ2-5; d_call: .; cdr3_nt: TGTGCCAGTAGTATAGGTGGCCCTCAAGAGACCCAGTACTTC; cdr3_aa: CASSIGGPQETQYF
v_call: TRBV7-2; clone_size: .; cdr3_length: 17; j_call: TRBJ1-1; d_call: .; cdr3_nt: TGTGCCAGCAGCTTATCTTCGCGGACAGTCCAGAACACTGAAGCTTTCTTT; cdr3_aa: CASSLSSRTVQNTEAFF
v_call: TRBV7-2; clone_size: few; cdr3_length: 12; j_call: TRBJ1-1; d_call: .; cdr3_nt: TGTGCCAGCAGCCTGCTTAGGATTGAAGCTTTCTTT; cdr3_aa: CASSLLRIEAFF
v_call: TRBV6-5; clone_size: .; cdr3_length: 14; j_call: TRBJ1-6; d_call: TRBD1; cdr3_nt: TGTGCCAGCAGCCTTGGACAGGGAAGCTCACCCCTCCACTTT; cdr3_aa: CASSLGQGSSPLHF
v_call: TRBV2; clone_size: .; cdr3_length: 12; j_call: TRBJ2-7; d_call: .; cdr3_nt: TGTGCCAGCAGATCGGACACCTACGAGCAGTACTTC; cdr3_aa: CASRSDTYEQYF
v_call: TRBV10-1; clone_size: .; cdr3_length: 12; j_call: TRBJ1-2; d_call: TRBD1; cdr3_nt: TGCGCCAGCAGAGGACAGGGCGGTGGCTACACCTTC; cdr3_aa: CASRGQGGGYTF
v_call: TRBV19; clone_size: .; cdr3_length: 15; j_call: TRBJ1-1; d_call: .; cdr3_nt: TGTGCCAGTAGTCAATGGAGCCTGGGGAACACTGAAGCTTTCTTT; cdr3_aa: CASSQWSLGNTEAFF
v_call: TRBV6-1; clone_size: .; cdr3_length: 15; j_call: TRBJ2-7; d_call: .; cdr3_nt: TGTGCCAGCACGCGAGCGACAGTTGGGACCTACGAGCAGTACTTC; cdr3_aa: CASTRATVGTYEQYF
v_call: TRBV4-3; clone_size: .; cdr3_length: 13; j_call: TRBJ2-7; d_call: .; cdr3_nt: TGCGCCAGCAGCCACGACTTGGGTAGCGAGCAGTACTTC; cdr3_aa: CASSHDLGSEQYF
v_call: TRBV2; clone_size: .; cdr3_length: 15; j_call: TRBJ2-2; d_call: TRBD2; cdr3_nt: TGTGCCAGCAGTGAAAGGCTAGCGGTCACCGGGGAGCTGTTTTTT; cdr3_aa: CASSERLAVTGELFF